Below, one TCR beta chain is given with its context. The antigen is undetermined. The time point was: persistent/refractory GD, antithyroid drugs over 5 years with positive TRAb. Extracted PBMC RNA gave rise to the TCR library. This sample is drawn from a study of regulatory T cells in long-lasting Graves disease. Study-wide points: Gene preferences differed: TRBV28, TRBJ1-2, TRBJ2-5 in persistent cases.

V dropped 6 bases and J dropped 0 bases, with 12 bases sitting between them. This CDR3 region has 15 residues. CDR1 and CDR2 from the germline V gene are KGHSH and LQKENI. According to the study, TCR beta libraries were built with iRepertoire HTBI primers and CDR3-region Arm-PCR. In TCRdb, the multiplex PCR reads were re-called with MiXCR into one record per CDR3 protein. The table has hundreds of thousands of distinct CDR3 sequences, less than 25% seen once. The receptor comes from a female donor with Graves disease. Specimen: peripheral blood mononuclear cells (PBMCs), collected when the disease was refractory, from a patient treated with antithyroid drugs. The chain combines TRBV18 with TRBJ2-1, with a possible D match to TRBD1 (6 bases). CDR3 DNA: TGTGCCAGCTCGCCCCGGGACATCTCCTACAATGAGCAGTTCTTC. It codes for CASSPRDISYNEQFF.